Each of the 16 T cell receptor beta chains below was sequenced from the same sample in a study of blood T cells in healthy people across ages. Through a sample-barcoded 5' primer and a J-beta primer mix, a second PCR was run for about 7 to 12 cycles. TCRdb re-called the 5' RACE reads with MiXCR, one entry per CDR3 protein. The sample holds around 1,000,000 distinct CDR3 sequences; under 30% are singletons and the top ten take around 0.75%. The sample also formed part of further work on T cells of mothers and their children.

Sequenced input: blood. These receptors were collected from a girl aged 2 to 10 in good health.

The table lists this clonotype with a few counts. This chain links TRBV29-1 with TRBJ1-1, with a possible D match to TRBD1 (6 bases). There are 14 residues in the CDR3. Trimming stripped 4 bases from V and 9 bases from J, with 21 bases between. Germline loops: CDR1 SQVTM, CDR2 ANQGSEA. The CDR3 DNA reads TGCAGCGTTGTACTACAGGGAATTTTCGATCAAGCTTTCTTT. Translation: CSVVLQGIFDQAFF.

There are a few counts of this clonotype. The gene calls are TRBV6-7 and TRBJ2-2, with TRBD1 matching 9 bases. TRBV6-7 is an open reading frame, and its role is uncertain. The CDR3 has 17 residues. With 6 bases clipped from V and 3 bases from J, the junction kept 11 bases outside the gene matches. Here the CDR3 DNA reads TGTGCCAGCAGCGACCCTGGTGGGGACAGGGACACCGGGGAGCTGTTTTTT. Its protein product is CASSDPGGDRDTGELFF.

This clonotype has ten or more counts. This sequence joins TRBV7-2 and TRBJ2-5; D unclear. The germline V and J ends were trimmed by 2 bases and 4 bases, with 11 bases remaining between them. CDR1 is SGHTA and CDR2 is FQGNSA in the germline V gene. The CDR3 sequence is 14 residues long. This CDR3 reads CASSLRSGAETQYF. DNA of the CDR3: TGTGCCAGCAGCTTACGTTCTGGAGCAGAGACCCAGTACTTC.

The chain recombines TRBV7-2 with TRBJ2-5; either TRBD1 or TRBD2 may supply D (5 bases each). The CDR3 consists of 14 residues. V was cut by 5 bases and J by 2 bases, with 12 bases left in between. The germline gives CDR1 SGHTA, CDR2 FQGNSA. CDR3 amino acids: CASSAWGSQETQYF. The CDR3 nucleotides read TGTGCCAGCAGCGCATGGGGGTCGCAAGAGACCCAGTACTTC.

The CDR3 sequence: CASSTPIDYEQYF. The CDR3 DNA sequence: TGTGCCAGCAGTACACCGATAGACTACGAGCAGTACTTC. The chain recombines TRBV28 with TRBJ2-7; D gene ambiguous. Trimming removed 5 bases from V and 3 bases from J, with 11 bases in between. Germline CDR1 reads MDHEN; CDR2 reads SYDVKM. This CDR3 is built from 13 residues.

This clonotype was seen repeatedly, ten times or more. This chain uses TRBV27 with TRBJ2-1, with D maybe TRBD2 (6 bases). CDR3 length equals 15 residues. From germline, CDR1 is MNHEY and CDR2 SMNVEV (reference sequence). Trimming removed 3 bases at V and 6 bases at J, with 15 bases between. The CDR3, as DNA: TGTGCCAGCAGTTTTGCGGGAAGCCTCCTCAATGAGCAGTTCTTC. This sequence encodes CASSFAGSLLNEQFF.

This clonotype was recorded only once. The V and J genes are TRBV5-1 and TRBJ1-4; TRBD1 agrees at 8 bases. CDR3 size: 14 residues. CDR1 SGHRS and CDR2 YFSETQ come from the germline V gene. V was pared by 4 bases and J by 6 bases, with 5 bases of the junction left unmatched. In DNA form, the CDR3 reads TGCGCCAGCAGCCACGGGACAGGAGATGAAAAACTGTTTTTT. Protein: CASSHGTGDEKLFF.

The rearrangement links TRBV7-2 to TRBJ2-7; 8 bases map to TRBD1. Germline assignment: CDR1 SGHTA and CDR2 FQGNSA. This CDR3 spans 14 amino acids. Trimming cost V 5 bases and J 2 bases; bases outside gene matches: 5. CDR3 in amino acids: CASSVGQGPYEQYV. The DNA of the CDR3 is TGTGCCAGCAGCGTAGGACAGGGTCCCTACGAGCAGTACGTC.

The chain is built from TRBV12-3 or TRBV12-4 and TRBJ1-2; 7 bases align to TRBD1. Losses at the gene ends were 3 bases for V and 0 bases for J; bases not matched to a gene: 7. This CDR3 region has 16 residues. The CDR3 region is CASSFPGQYANYGYTF. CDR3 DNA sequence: TGTGCCAGCAGTTTTCCGGGACAGTATGCTAACTATGGCTACACCTTC.

CDR3 coding DNA: TGTGCCACCAGGGGAGACTCCCTCCATACTGAAGCTTTCTTT. Amino acid sequence: CATRGDSLHTEAFF. The rearrangement links TRBV24-1 to TRBJ1-1; D not resolved. This CDR3 contains 14 residues. CDR1 is KGHDR and CDR2 is SFDVKD in the germline V gene. V was trimmed by 7 bases and J by 5 bases, leaving 16 bases between them.

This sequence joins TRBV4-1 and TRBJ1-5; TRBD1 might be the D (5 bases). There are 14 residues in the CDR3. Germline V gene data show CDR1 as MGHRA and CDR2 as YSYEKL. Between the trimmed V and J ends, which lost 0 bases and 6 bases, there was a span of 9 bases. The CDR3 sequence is CASSQEGDVQPQHF. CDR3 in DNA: TGCGCCAGCAGCCAAGAGGGGGATGTTCAGCCCCAGCATTTT.

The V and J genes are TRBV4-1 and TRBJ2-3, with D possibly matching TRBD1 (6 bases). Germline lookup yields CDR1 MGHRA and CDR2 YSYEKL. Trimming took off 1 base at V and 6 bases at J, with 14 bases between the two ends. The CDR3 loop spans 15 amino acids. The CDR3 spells CASSQGTEIMDTQYF. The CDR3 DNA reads TGCGCCAGCAGCCAAGGGACAGAGATCATGGATACGCAGTATTTT.

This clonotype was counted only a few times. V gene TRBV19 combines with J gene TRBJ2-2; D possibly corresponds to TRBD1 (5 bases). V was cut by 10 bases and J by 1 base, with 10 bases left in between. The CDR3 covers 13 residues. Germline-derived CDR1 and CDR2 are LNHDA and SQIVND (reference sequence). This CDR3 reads CATTDMNTGELFF. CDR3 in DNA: TGTGCCACGACAGATATGAACACCGGGGAGCTGTTTTTT.

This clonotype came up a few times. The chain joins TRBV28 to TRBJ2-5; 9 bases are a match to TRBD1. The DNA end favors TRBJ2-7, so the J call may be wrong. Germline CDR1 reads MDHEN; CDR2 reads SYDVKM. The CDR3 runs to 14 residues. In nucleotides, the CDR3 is TGTGCCAACAGCCCACAGGGGGCTAGGTACGAGCAGTACTTC. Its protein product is CANSPQGARYEQYF.

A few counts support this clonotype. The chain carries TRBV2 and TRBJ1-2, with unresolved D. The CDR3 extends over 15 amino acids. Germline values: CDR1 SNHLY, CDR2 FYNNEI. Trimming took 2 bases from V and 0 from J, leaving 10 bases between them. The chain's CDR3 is CASSESGLPNYGYTF. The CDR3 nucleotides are TGTGCCAGCAGTGAAAGTGGACTCCCTAACTATGGCTACACCTTC.

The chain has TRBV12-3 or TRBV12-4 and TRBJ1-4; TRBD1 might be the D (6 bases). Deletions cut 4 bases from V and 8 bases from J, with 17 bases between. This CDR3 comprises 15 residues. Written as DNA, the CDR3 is TGTGCCAGCAGTTCCACACAGGGCTATTGGGAAAAACTGTTTTTT. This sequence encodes CASSSTQGYWEKLFF.